Listed here are 17 T cell receptor beta chains from one sample, sequenced in a study of blood T cell repertoires in COVID-19. The repertoire was sequenced with immunoSEQ multiplex PCR; TCRdb's copy has only in-frame clones and lacks some. Of tens of thousands of clones in the sample, around two thirds are singletons; the top ten hold around 2.6%. The sample taken for sequencing was peripheral blood. Every receptor here comes from a human donor with acute or convalescent COVID-19. The donor label of this sample is uncertain.

V usage is TRBV11-2 and J usage is TRBJ1-2; weak D call: TRBD1 (6 bases). Germline CDR1 reads SGHAT; CDR2 reads FQNNGV. CDR3 length: 12 amino acids. Between the trimmed V and J ends, which lost 2 bases and 8 bases, there was a span of 9 bases. The CDR3 sequence is CASSLQGNGYTF. The CDR3 nucleotides read TGTGCCAGCAGCTTACAGGGGAACGGCTACACCTTC.

The chain links TRBV5-1 to TRBJ2-3; the match to TRBD2 covers 11 bases. The CDR3 covers 15 residues. CDR1 SGHRS and CDR2 YFSETQ come from the germline V gene. V lost 4 bases, J lost 2 bases, and 3 bases stayed unmatched. For the CDR3, the DNA is TGCGCCAGCAGCCTACTAGCGGGAGACACAGATACGCAGTATTTT. Translating gives CASSLLAGDTDTQYF.

In this sample, this clone turned up a few times. V and J are TRBV5-6 and TRBJ1-1; tentative D call: TRBD1 (5 bases). The CDR3 length is 15 residues. V lost 4 bases, J lost 4 bases, and 17 bases lay in between. Germline CDR1 is SGHDT and CDR2 is YYEEEE. CDR3 bases: TGTGCCAGCAGCCGATCAGGGATGTGGGGCACTGAAGCTTTCTTT. It yields the protein CASSRSGMWGTEAFF.

This clone was seen many times. This chain connects TRBV2 to TRBJ2-6; 10 nucleotides line up with TRBD1. The trim removed 6 bases at V and 4 bases at J, leaving 9 bases unmatched. The CDR3 runs 17 residues. CDR1 is SNHLY and CDR2 is FYNNEI in the germline V gene. CDR3 region: CASSPGQGNLGANVLTF. Written as DNA, the CDR3 is TGTGCCAGCAGCCCGGGACAGGGGAATTTAGGGGCCAACGTCCTGACTTTC.

The gene calls are TRBV21-1 and TRBJ1-2. TRBV21-1 is a listed pseudogene. The CDR3 covers 14 residues. In DNA, the CDR3 is TGTGCCAGCAGCAGAAGCCGGTACTCTTATGGCTACACCTTC. Amino acids: CASSRSRYSYGYTF.

The V and J genes are TRBV18 and TRBJ2-7; the match to TRBD2 covers 8 bases. The trim removed 1 base at V and 1 base at J, leaving 6 bases unmatched. Germline V gene data show CDR1 as KGHSH and CDR2 as LQKENI. The CDR3 is 16 amino acids. The CDR3 coding sequence is TGTGCCAGCTCACCACGGGTAGCGGGGTCATCCTACGAGCAGTACGTC. Protein product: CASSPRVAGSSYEQYV.

V is TRBV7-2 and J is TRBJ2-4; D ambiguous. The V end was cut by 5 bases, the J end by 6 bases, with 14 bases between. The CDR3 totals 14 residues. Germline CDR1 reads SGHTA; CDR2 reads FQGNSA. The CDR3 coding sequence is TGTGCCAGCAGCCTATCGCCCTCTGGAAACATTCAGTACTTC. Its translation: CASSLSPSGNIQYF.

In its sample, this clone is medium-sized (0.01 to 0.1%). CDR3 nucleotides: TGTGCAAGTCGCCTACAGGGAACTAATGAAAAACTGTTTTTT. Its protein is CASRLQGTNEKLFF. This chain links TRBV12-2 with TRBJ1-4; TRBD1 is taken as the D call from the table, unchecked against the DNA. TRBV12-2 is classified as a pseudogene. This CDR3 comprises 14 residues.

The chain is built from TRBV27 and TRBJ1-1; D is ambiguous. This CDR3 has 14 residues. CDR1 and CDR2 (germline): MNHEY, SMNVEV (reference sequence). The germline V and J ends were trimmed by 4 bases and 2 bases, with 11 bases remaining between them. CDR3 region: CASSYGQFNTEAFF. The CDR3 DNA follows: TGTGCCAGCAGTTATGGGCAGTTTAACACTGAAGCTTTCTTT.

The rearrangement joins TRBV28 to TRBJ1-2, with TRBD1 identical over 8 bases. The CDR3 has 15 residues. Germline-derived CDR1 and CDR2 are MDHEN and SYDVKM. Losses at the gene ends were 4 bases for V and 2 bases for J; bases not matched to a gene: 6. CDR3 amino acids: CASSWQGAANYGYTF. CDR3 bases: TGTGCCAGCAGTTGGCAGGGGGCGGCGAACTATGGCTACACCTTC.

This clone was picked up one time. This sequence joins TRBV28 and TRBJ2-3; 8 nucleotides align to TRBD2. The ends lost 5 bases at V and 4 bases at J; junction bases unmatched: 5. Germline V gene data show CDR1 as MDHEN and CDR2 as SYDVKM. The CDR3 is made up of 14 amino acids. The CDR3 DNA follows: TGTGCCAGCAGTCCGGGGACTAGGTCAGATACGCAGTATTTT. Its translation is CASSPGTRSDTQYF.

The genes are TRBV7-2 and TRBJ1-6; D is perhaps TRBD1 (6 bases). Trimming removed 2 bases at V and 7 bases at J, with 15 bases between. Germline V gene lookup returns CDR1 SGHTA and CDR2 FQGNSA. The CDR3 is made up of 16 amino acids. In DNA, the CDR3 is TGTGCCAGCAGCTTATACCGGACAGACGGAAATTCACCCCTCCACTTT. Translation gives CASSLYRTDGNSPLHF.

The V call is TRBV7-2, the J call TRBJ1-2; no reliable D call. The V and J ends lost 1 base and 4 bases respectively, with 7 bases between them. This CDR3 is 13 amino acids long. Germline assignment: CDR1 SGHTA and CDR2 FQGNSA. The CDR3 protein is CASSLDSTYGYTF. CDR3 DNA sequence: TGTGCCAGCAGCTTAGACAGCACCTATGGCTACACCTTC.

This sequence joins TRBV6-6 and TRBJ1-5; possible D gene TRBD1, 5 bases. Germline assignment: CDR1 MNHNY and CDR2 SVGAGI (reference sequence). Trimming pared 6 bases from V and 0 bases from J, leaving 12 bases between. The CDR3 consists of 15 residues. The CDR3 coding sequence is TGTGCCAGCAGCCCCTCGGGACTTAGCAATCAGCCCCAGCATTTT. This codes for CASSPSGLSNQPQHF.

This sequence joins TRBV6-5 and TRBJ2-5; the match to TRBD1 covers 9 bases. The germline V gene has CDR1 MNHEY and CDR2 SVGAGI. V shed 6 bases and J 4 bases; nucleotides not matched to a gene: 9. The CDR3 totals 15 residues. The CDR3 DNA reads as TGTGCCAGCAGGCCCACAGGGGGCGAGGGAGAGACCCAGTACTTC. Translation gives CASRPTGGEGETQYF.

This clone was seen just once. The rearrangement joins TRBV12-3 or TRBV12-4 to TRBJ1-5; 9 nucleotides agree with TRBD1. Trimming took 6 bases from V and 7 from J; bases not matched to a gene: 4. This CDR3 is built from 13 residues. The CDR3 is CASSPQGAQPQHF. The CDR3 DNA sequence: TGTGCCAGCAGCCCACAGGGGGCACAGCCCCAGCATTTT.

The rearrangement uses TRBV3-1 (or the pseudogene TRBV3-2) and TRBJ2-5; TRBD2 might be the D (6 bases). The CDR3 has 16 residues. Between the trimmed V and J ends, which lost 0 bases and 4 bases, there was a span of 15 bases. The V gene's germline CDR1 is LGHDT and CDR2 YNNKEL (reference sequence). Here the CDR3 DNA reads TGTGCCAGCAGCCAAGATCTCGGAGGGGCCCTAGAGACCCAGTACTTC. This translates into CASSQDLGGALETQYF.